The 24 T cell receptor beta chains presented below share a single source sample, sequenced in a study of cytomegalovirus exposure and HLA in healthy donors. The PCR had 60 Vbeta and 13 Jbeta primers. The method was immunoSEQ multiplex PCR; TCRdb's version includes in-frame clones alone and lacks a portion of them. The table records under 150,000 clones, around 10% of them present only once. The source material was PBMCs. The receptors derive from a male donor in good health and CMV-seronegative.

A few counts support this clone. V is TRBV4-3 and J is TRBJ1-5; D is possibly TRBD1 (5 bases). The germline V gene has CDR1 LGHNA and CDR2 YSLEER. Trimming removed 0 bases from V and 4 bases from J, with 19 bases in between. This CDR3 has 18 residues. Here the CDR3 DNA reads TGCGCCAGCAGCCAAGAGGGGCAGGGACGGGGGAGGAATCAGCCCCAGCATTTT. Its protein product is CASSQEGQGRGRNQPQHF.

This clone appeared a few times. The chain joins TRBV28 to TRBJ2-5; perhaps TRBD2 as D (6 bases). This CDR3 is built from 14 residues. Trimming stripped 8 bases from V and 1 base from J, with 14 bases between. Germline CDR1 MDHEN, CDR2 SYDVKM. The CDR3 nucleotides are TGTGCCAGCCTTGGTAGCGGAGGCCAAGAGACCCAGTACTTC. Encoded protein: CASLGSGGQETQYF.

The chain has TRBV6-5 and TRBJ2-7; tentatively, D is TRBD2 (5 bases). Trimming shortened V by 0 bases and J by 2 bases, and 11 bases separated the two germline ends. The CDR3 totals 15 residues. Germline CDR1 reads MNHEY; CDR2 reads SVGAGI. CDR3 in DNA: TGTGCCAGCAGTTACTCGAAACGGGGTCCCTACGAGCAGTACTTC. It specifies CASSYSKRGPYEQYF.

This clone appeared a few times. The chain links TRBV7-6 to TRBJ2-6; 9 bases fit TRBD1. J gave up 1 base and V 8 bases, and 3 bases lay outside the gene matches. Germline V gene lookup returns CDR1 SGHVS and CDR2 FNYEAQ. The length of the CDR3 is 15 residues. CDR3 residues: CASGQGTSGANVLTF. CDR3 DNA sequence: TGTGCCAGCGGACAGGGGACTTCTGGGGCCAACGTCCTGACTTTC.

The genes are TRBV5-4 and TRBJ1-1; D is unclear. Germline V gives CDR1 SGHNT, CDR2 YYREEE (reference sequence). This CDR3 spans 15 amino acids. V shed 0 bases and J shed 2 bases, with 11 bases lying between them. CDR3 loop: CASSLGSHRNTEAFF. The CDR3 DNA sequence: TGTGCCAGCAGCTTGGGGTCACACCGAAACACTGAAGCTTTCTTT.

This clone was detected only a few times. The V call is TRBV19, the J call TRBJ2-7, with TRBD1 identical over 8 bases. Per the germline V gene, CDR1 is LNHDA and CDR2 is SQIVND (reference sequence). After removal of 2 bases from V and 5 bases from J, the junction contained 11 bases not matched to a gene. The CDR3 sequence is 16 residues long. CDR3 in amino acids: CASSIYPRGRFNEQYF. CDR3 DNA: TGTGCCAGTAGTATATATCCCAGGGGGCGCTTCAACGAGCAGTACTTC.

As for this clone: The same CDR3 also results from other DNA sequences found in this sample. The V gene is TRBV5-1, the J gene TRBJ2-7, with TRBD1 matching 7 bases. The trim removed 3 bases at V and 0 bases at J, leaving 0 bases unmatched. Germline values: CDR1 SGHRS, CDR2 YFSETQ. The CDR3 runs 13 residues. The CDR3 coding sequence is TGCGCCAGCAGCTGGGACAGCTCCTACGAGCAGTACTTC. Amino acids: CASSWDSSYEQYF.

V gene TRBV4-1 combines with J gene TRBJ2-7; 9 bases agree with TRBD2. The germline gives CDR1 MGHRA, CDR2 YSYEKL. The junction had 6 bases not matched to a gene; V was cut back by 3 bases and J by 6 bases. This CDR3 spans 14 amino acids. CDR3 DNA: TGCGCCAGCAGCCAGAGGCTAGCGGGGAGCGAGCAGTACTTC. Amino acid sequence: CASSQRLAGSEQYF.

CDR3 in DNA: TGTGCCAGCAGTTACATCCTTTTTCCCAATGAGCAGTTCTTC. Its protein product is CASSYILFPNEQFF. The chain is built from TRBV6-5 and TRBJ2-1; D gene ambiguous. Trimming took 2 bases from V and 6 from J, leaving 11 bases between them. CDR1 and CDR2 from the germline V gene are MNHEY and SVGAGI. The CDR3 is made up of 14 amino acids.

This clone came up a few times. V is TRBV7-2 and J is TRBJ1-2; 8 positions agree with TRBD1. J lost 8 bases, V lost 5 bases, and 16 bases had no gene match. Germline loops: CDR1 SGHTA, CDR2 FQGNSA. The CDR3 contains 16 residues. CDR3 DNA: TGTGCCAGCAGCCTGACAACCGGGACAGGCCCTTCCGGCTACACCTTC. It translates to CASSLTTGTGPSGYTF.

The gene calls are TRBV7-9 and TRBJ2-5, with D possibly being TRBD1 (6 bases). The DNA end favors TRBJ2-7, so the J call may be wrong. Germline V gene sequence: CDR1 SEHNR, CDR2 FQNEAQ (reference sequence). The CDR3 is made up of 14 amino acids. The CDR3 DNA follows: TGTGCCAGCAGCTTTGGGGACATCCGTCCCGAGCAGTACTTC. Translation: CASSFGDIRPEQYF.

In its sample, this clone was seen a few times. The chain carries TRBV18 and TRBJ1-1; 9 positions match TRBD1. V was clipped by 3 bases and J by 2 bases; unmatched bases: 4. This CDR3 is 15 amino acids long. CDR1 and CDR2 from the germline V gene are KGHSH and LQKENI. The CDR3 DNA follows: TGTGCCAGCTCACCCGGGACAGGGATTAACACTGAAGCTTTCTTT. This sequence encodes CASSPGTGINTEAFF.

The chain joins TRBV27 to TRBJ1-5, with 9 bases matching TRBD1. Germline V gives CDR1 MNHEY, CDR2 SMNVEV (reference sequence). The V segment lost 6 bases and the J segment 5 bases; nucleotides outside the gene matches: 8. CDR3 size: 15 residues. The CDR3 here is CASRMTGGGDQPQHF. CDR3 DNA sequence: TGTGCCAGCAGGATGACAGGGGGAGGGGATCAGCCCCAGCATTTT.

The CDR3 nucleotides read TGTGCCAGCAGCTTCGGACAGGGTAACACCGGGGAGCTGTTTTTT. It codes for CASSFGQGNTGELFF. V usage is TRBV5-4 and J usage is TRBJ2-2, with 8 bases identical to TRBD1. The V segment lost 2 bases and the J segment 2 bases; nucleotides outside the gene matches: 2. This CDR3 has 15 amino acids. CDR1 is SGHNT, CDR2 YYREEE, per germline (reference sequence). The full variable domain, completed using reference TRBV5-4 and TRBJ2-2, is ETGVTQSPTHLIKTRGQQVTLRCSSQSGHNTVSWYQQALGQGPQFIFQYYREEENGRGNFPPRFSGLQFPNYSSELNVNALELDDSALYLCASSFGQGNTGELFFGEGSRLTVL.

There are a few counts of this clone. The chain joins TRBV18 to TRBJ1-4; D gene ambiguous. Trimming cost V 6 bases and J 8 bases, with 10 bases left between them. Germline CDR1 is KGHSH and CDR2 is LQKENI. This CDR3 comprises 12 residues. As DNA, the CDR3 is TGTGCCAGCTCCTTACACGGGGAAAAACTGTTTTTT. Translated, it gives CASSLHGEKLFF.

The chain recombines TRBV6-5 with TRBJ2-2; 8 nucleotides line up with TRBD2. The CDR3 is 14 amino acids. V dropped 4 bases and J dropped 7; count of bases not matched to a gene: 5. Germline CDR1 is MNHEY and CDR2 is SVGAGI. CDR3 in DNA: TGTGCCAGCAGTTTCGGCCGGGGGGGCGGGGAGCTGTTTTTT. This gives the protein CASSFGRGGGELFF.

In its sample, this clone was seen a few times. The CDR3 loop is CASSDLQEKDTQYF. DNA for the CDR3: TGTGCCAGCAGTGACTTACAGGAGAAAGATACGCAGTATTTT. The chain joins TRBV6-6 to TRBJ2-3, with D maybe TRBD1 (5 bases). Germline assignment: CDR1 MNHNY and CDR2 SVGAGI (reference sequence). Trimming stripped 5 bases from V and 5 bases from J, with 14 bases between. This CDR3 contains 14 residues.

This chain joins TRBV9 and TRBJ1-4; TRBD1 matches at 9 bases. CDR1 and CDR2 from the germline V gene are SGDLS and YYNGEE. The V gene end was trimmed by 3 bases and the J gene end by 8 bases; junction bases not matched to a gene: 8. This CDR3 contains 15 residues. This CDR3 is CASSEGTGMGEKLFF. In DNA form, the CDR3 reads TGTGCCAGCAGCGAGGGGACAGGGATGGGGGAAAAACTGTTTTTT.

The J gene is TRBJ2-3, the V gene TRBV4-3; 12 nucleotides agree with TRBD2. The CDR3 has 16 amino acids. Per the germline V gene, CDR1 is LGHNA and CDR2 is YSLEER. V gave up 8 bases and J gave up 3 bases; unmatched junction bases: 9. CDR3 sequence: CASGSLAGGGTDTQYF. Here the CDR3 DNA reads TGCGCCAGCGGATCCCTAGCGGGGGGGGGTACAGATACGCAGTATTTT.

The chain is built from TRBV5-8 and TRBJ1-3, with D uncertain. The CDR3 has 14 amino acids. V lost 2 bases to trimming and J lost 4 bases, with 10 bases between them. Germline CDR1 SGHTS, CDR2 YDEGEE. The CDR3 DNA follows: TGTGCCAGCAGCTTAGGAGGGTCCGGAAACACCATATATTTT. Protein product: CASSLGGSGNTIYF.

V is TRBV19 and J is TRBJ1-2; TRBD1 might be the D (5 bases). This CDR3 has 14 residues. V dropped 6 bases and J dropped 5 bases, with 16 bases sitting between them. CDR1 and CDR2 (germline): LNHDA, SQIVND (reference sequence). The CDR3 here is CASSRTGGLYGYTF. The CDR3 DNA reads as TGTGCCAGTAGCCGCACCGGGGGTCTGTATGGCTACACCTTC.

This clone was recorded a few times. The chain is built from TRBV4-1 and TRBJ1-5; 7 nucleotides align to TRBD1. CDR1 MGHRA and CDR2 YSYEKL come from the germline V gene. The length of the CDR3 is 17 residues. Germline trimming cut 1 base from V and 3 bases from J; bases unmatched to any gene: 9. For the CDR3, the DNA is TGCGCCAGCAGCCAAGGGACACAGGGGCCTATCAATCAGCCCCAGCATTTT. This sequence encodes CASSQGTQGPINQPQHF.

This chain connects TRBV19 to TRBJ2-7, with D possibly matching TRBD1 (5 bases). Germline V lookup: CDR1 LNHDA, CDR2 SQIVND (reference sequence). V lost 6 bases and J lost 0, with 9 bases in between. The CDR3 runs to 13 residues. This chain's CDR3 is CASRDKSSYEQYF. CDR3 in DNA: TGTGCCAGTAGGGACAAGAGCTCCTACGAGCAGTACTTC.

The gene calls are TRBV13 and TRBJ1-1; D perhaps matches TRBD1 (5 bases). V was trimmed by 2 bases and J by 1 base, leaving 8 bases between them. The germline V gene encodes CDR1 PRHDT and CDR2 FYEKMQ (reference sequence). The CDR3 is made up of 14 amino acids. The CDR3 reads CASSLSQGNTEAFF. CDR3 coding DNA: TGTGCCAGCAGCTTAAGTCAGGGGAACACTGAAGCTTTCTTT.